This T cell receptor beta chain was sequenced for a study of metastatic and nonmetastatic thyroid tumors. As for the study in general: Across peripheral blood and tumor or nodule tissue samples taken from malignant and benign thyroid patients, the repertoires were compared with one another.

With MiXCR, TCRdb reprocessed the PCR reads. The sample lists under 95,000 clones, less than 10% seen once, with approximately 10% in the top ten. Each patient went into thyroid surgery without having received any treatment. V dropped 5 bases and J dropped 9 bases, with 20 bases sitting between them. Germline CDR1 is SGHAT and CDR2 is FQDESV (reference sequence). The CDR3 spans 14 residues. This clone was seen at least ten times. The sequence came from a female donor with papillary thyroid cancer or a benign thyroid nodule (not recorded which). Some clones in this sample may be carry-over from other donors' samples. The chain couples TRBV11-1 to TRBJ2-7; no clear D. Sequenced sample: blood. This CDR3 reads CASSPGNGPTGQYF. In nucleotides, the CDR3 is TGTGCCAGCAGCCCCGGCAACGGCCCGACCGGGCAGTACTTC. Full variable domain (outside the CDR3, taken from reference TRBV11-1 and TRBJ2-7): EAEVAQSPRYKITEKSQAVAFWCDPISGHATLYWYRQILGQGPELLVQFQDESVVDDSQLPKDRFSAERLKGVDSTLKIQPAELGDSAMYLCASSPGNGPTGQYFGPGTRLTVT.